The T cell receptor beta chain under discussion was sequenced for a study of shared clonotypes between healthy human individuals. The CDR3 sequence is 12 residues long. Per germline, CDR1 MNHEY and CDR2 SMNVEV (reference sequence). As to this clone: It is likely a read error: a sequence one base away is far more abundant.

Sequencing was performed with immunoSEQ multiplex PCR; in TCRdb, only in-frame clones are kept and a portion is missing. This sample carries some 450,000 clones, 70% to 80% of them seen once, and the ten largest clones take approximately 12%. Sequenced material: PBMCs. This chain uses TRBV27 with TRBJ2-7; no clear D. The clonotype originates from a woman in her forties in good health. Some clones in this sample may be carry-over from other donors' samples. This chain's CDR3 is CASRSPSYEKYF. The CDR3 region has the DNA TGTGCCAGCAGGTCCCCCTCGTACGAGAAGTACTTC.